The 18 T cell receptor beta chains in this list originate from one sample, sequenced in a study of cytomegalovirus exposure and HLA in healthy donors. Both 60 Vbeta primers and 13 Jbeta primers went into the PCR. The data were produced by immunoSEQ multiplex PCR, yet TCRdb's version contains in-frame clones alone and is incomplete. The sample lists 150,000 or so clones; approximately 80% were seen once. Source material: PBMCs. The receptor set was obtained from a man aged 35 to 55 in good health and CMV-seropositive.

The chain links TRBV18 to TRBJ2-2, with D uncertain. The CDR3 contains 13 residues. The V gene's germline CDR1 is KGHSH and CDR2 LQKENI. V lost 3 bases, J lost 1 base, and 3 bases lay in between. The CDR3 sequence is CASSPRNTGELFF. The CDR3 nucleotides are TGTGCCAGCTCACCTCGGAACACCGGGGAGCTGTTTTTT.

The rearrangement links TRBV11-2 to TRBJ2-3; perhaps TRBD2 as D (5 bases). CDR1 SGHAT and CDR2 FQNNGV come from the germline V gene. V lost 11 bases, J lost 5 bases, and 17 bases lay in between. This CDR3 region has 13 residues. CDR3 amino acids: CACGPRLQDTQYF. CDR3 sequence (DNA): TGTGCCTGCGGGCCCAGGCTGCAAGATACGCAGTATTTT.

The chain employs TRBV11-2 and TRBJ2-3; the D gene is possibly TRBD1 (6 bases). CDR3 length equals 16 residues. The V gene lost 6 bases and the J gene lost 2 bases, with 18 bases spanning the gap. Germline V lookup: CDR1 SGHAT, CDR2 FQNNGV. CDR3 DNA: TGTGCCAGCAGTCATTTCGGGCAGGGGAACACAGATACGCAGTATTTT. Translation gives CASSHFGQGNTDTQYF.

The V call is TRBV4-1, the J call TRBJ1-2; possible D gene TRBD1, 6 bases. The CDR3 loop spans 16 amino acids. The germline CDR1 and CDR2 sequences are MGHRA and YSYEKL. V was clipped by 4 bases and J by 2 bases, with 17 bases between them. CDR3 nucleotide sequence: TGCGCCAGCAGCCCCCAACCAGGGGAAATGAACTATGGCTACACCTTC. This encodes CASSPQPGEMNYGYTF.

About this clone itself: At one boundary the junction diverges from the germline segment, which might be a read error. The rearrangement uses TRBV7-9 and TRBJ2-6; tentatively, D is TRBD1 or TRBD2 (7 bases each). CDR1 is SEHNR and CDR2 is FQNEAQ in the germline V gene (reference sequence). This CDR3 is built from 16 residues. The CDR3 DNA is TGTGCCAGCAGTTTAGGGAGGGGGCTCGGGGCCAACGTCCTGACTTTC. This codes for CASSLGRGLGANVLTF.

The chain uses TRBV27 and TRBJ2-7; 8 nucleotides line up with TRBD1. V shed 10 bases, J shed 3 bases, and the junction held 8 bases outside the gene matches. The CDR3 totals 13 residues. Germline assignment: CDR1 MNHEY and CDR2 SMNVEV (reference sequence). DNA for the CDR3: TGTGCCACCTCCTCCGGGACAGGCTACGAGCAGTACTTC. Amino acids: CATSSGTGYEQYF.

The gene calls are TRBV5-1 and TRBJ2-2; possible D gene TRBD1, 5 bases. The V gene lost 4 bases and the J gene lost 2 bases, with 18 bases spanning the gap. The CDR3 consists of 17 residues. Germline V gene lookup returns CDR1 SGHRS and CDR2 YFSETQ. CDR3 DNA: TGCGCCAGCAGCCATCCAAGGCAGGGCCCTAACACCGGGGAGCTGTTTTTT. Residues: CASSHPRQGPNTGELFF.

The chain recombines TRBV2 with TRBJ1-2, with D hard to call. The CDR3 runs to 14 residues. Germline assignment: CDR1 SNHLY and CDR2 FYNNEI. Trimming cost V 4 bases and J 2 bases, with 11 bases left between them. CDR3 nucleotides: TGTGCCAGCAGTGTGCAGGTTGGGAACTATGGCTACACCTTC. Translating it yields CASSVQVGNYGYTF.

The gene calls are TRBV2 and TRBJ1-2, with D unresolved. The CDR3 has 13 residues. CDR1 SNHLY and CDR2 FYNNEI come from the germline V gene. Trimming took off 7 bases at V and 1 base at J, with 10 bases between the two ends. The CDR3 DNA is TGTGCCAGCAACCCGGGATTTAACTATGGCTACACCTTC. Translated: CASNPGFNYGYTF.

This clone was detected a few times. The chain uses TRBV12-5 and TRBJ1-2, with 8 nucleotides matching TRBD1. Germline V lookup: CDR1 LGHNT, CDR2 FRNRAP. The CDR3 is made up of 11 amino acids. V shed 6 bases and J 12 bases; nucleotides not matched to a gene: 6. In nucleotides, the CDR3 is TGTGCTAGTGGACCCGACAGGGGCAACACCTTC. This translates into CASGPDRGNTF.

This clone has only a few counts. This rearrangement joins TRBV25-1 to TRBJ2-7; no reliable D call. Germline CDR1 and CDR2: MGHDK and SYGVNS. V was pared by 10 bases and J by 6 bases, with 16 bases between. This CDR3 is 12 amino acids long. In DNA form, the CDR3 reads TGTGCCACCAGAGTGGGCTTTAGCGAGCAGTACTTC. It encodes CATRVGFSEQYF.

This clone appeared a single time. The V gene is TRBV4-1, the J gene TRBJ2-1, with D possibly TRBD1 on 6 matching bases. The ends were cut back, 0 bases at V and 5 bases at J, with 8 bases in the middle. CDR1 and CDR2 (germline): MGHRA, YSYEKL. This CDR3 spans 14 amino acids. CDR3 nucleotides: TGCGCCAGCAGCCAAGATACAGGGCACAATGAGCAGTTCTTC. The encoded protein is CASSQDTGHNEQFF.

This clone was observed a handful of times. The same CDR3 can be traced to other DNA sequences in this sample. The chain uses TRBV28 and TRBJ2-3, with unresolved D. The CDR3 covers 12 residues. CDR1 MDHEN and CDR2 SYDVKM come from the germline V gene. V gave up 6 bases and J gave up 2 bases, with 6 bases separating them. DNA of the CDR3: TGTGCCAGCAGCACACCCACAGATACGCAGTATTTT. Protein sequence: CASSTPTDTQYF.

This clone was seen a single time. The gene calls are TRBV11-1 and TRBJ1-2; the D gene is possibly TRBD1 (5 bases). Trimming took off 5 bases at V and 4 bases at J, with 11 bases between the two ends. The CDR3 is 13 residues long. In germline, CDR1 is SGHAT, CDR2 FQDESV (reference sequence). DNA for the CDR3: TGTGCCAGCAGCCGTCGGGGGAGCTATGGCTACACCTTC. Protein product: CASSRRGSYGYTF.

V and J are TRBV6-5 and TRBJ2-1; the match to TRBD2 covers 13 bases. The length of the CDR3 is 15 residues. J was trimmed by 12 bases and V by 6 bases; bases with no gene match: 11. Germline V CDR1 and CDR2: MNHEY, SVGAGI. CDR3 sequence reads: CASRPGLAGQVAQFF. Here the CDR3 DNA reads TGTGCCAGCAGGCCGGGACTAGCGGGACAGGTAGCGCAGTTCTTC.

The chain has TRBV13 and TRBJ2-2, with 8 bases fitting TRBD1. CDR3 length: 13 residues. Germline assignment: CDR1 PRHDT and CDR2 FYEKMQ (reference sequence). V lost 5 bases to trimming and J lost 6 bases; unmatched junction nucleotides: 2. The DNA for the CDR3 is TGTGCCAGCAGCGGACAGGGTCCCGGGGAGCTGTTTTTT. Translation gives CASSGQGPGELFF.

This clone showed up just a few times. The chain joins TRBV4-2 to TRBJ2-7; D remains unclear. CDR3 length: 15 amino acids. V gave up 1 base and J gave up 1 base, with 11 bases separating them. Germline lookup yields CDR1 LGHNA and CDR2 YNFKEQ. The CDR3 loop is CASSQGGGDSYEQYF. The CDR3 DNA follows: TGTGCCAGCAGCCAAGGCGGCGGAGATTCCTACGAGCAGTACTTC.

The chain employs TRBV6-6 and TRBJ1-2; no clear D gene. The CDR3 is 12 residues long. Looked up from germline, CDR1 is MNHNY and CDR2 is SVGAGI (reference sequence). The V end was cut by 4 bases, the J end by 6 bases, with 9 bases between. The CDR3 is CASSSAGNGYTF. The CDR3 DNA is TGTGCCAGCAGTTCCGCGGGGAATGGCTACACCTTC.